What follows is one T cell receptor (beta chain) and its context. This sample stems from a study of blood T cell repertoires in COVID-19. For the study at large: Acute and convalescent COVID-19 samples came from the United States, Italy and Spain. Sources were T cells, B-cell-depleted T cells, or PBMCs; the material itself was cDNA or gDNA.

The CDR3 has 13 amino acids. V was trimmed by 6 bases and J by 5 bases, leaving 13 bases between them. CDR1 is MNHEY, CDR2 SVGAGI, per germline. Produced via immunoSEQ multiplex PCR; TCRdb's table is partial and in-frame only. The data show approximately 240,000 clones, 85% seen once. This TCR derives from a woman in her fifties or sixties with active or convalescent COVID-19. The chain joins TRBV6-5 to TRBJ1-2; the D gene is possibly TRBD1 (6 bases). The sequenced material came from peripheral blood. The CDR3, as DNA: TGTGCCAGCAGAAGACAGGAAGGGTATGGCTACACCTTC. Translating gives CASRRQEGYGYTF.